This is a list of T cell receptor beta chains from one sample in a study of vaccination and CD4 T cells after COVID-19. Their recognized antigens are unknown. TCRdb used MiXCR to reprocess the PCR reads, holding one entry per CDR3 protein. The data contain 20,000 to 25,000 distinct CDR3 sequences, roughly 52% of them seen just once; the ten biggest clones take up nearly 6%. The material sequenced was CD4+ T cells from blood, cultured in vitro. Receptors were obtained from a human donor who had recovered from COVID-19. The CDR3 runs from the conserved cysteine through the conserved F or W. The order of the fields is V gene, clone size, D gene, J gene, CDR3 protein, CDR3 DNA. D genes are given only for firm matches. Clone size, where shown, is once, few, many, or a class for clones that have expanded.

v_call: TRBV11-1; clone_size: .; d_call: TRBD2; j_call: TRBJ2-1; cdr3_aa: CASSWAGEGYNEQFF; cdr3_nt: TGTGCCAGCAGTTGGGCGGGGGAGGGTTACAATGAGCAGTTCTTC
v_call: TRBV30; clone_size: once; d_call: .; j_call: TRBJ1-2; cdr3_aa: CASDPGAGGYTF; cdr3_nt: TGTGCCTCCGACCCGGGGGCGGGTGGCTACACCTTC
v_call: TRBV19; clone_size: .; d_call: .; j_call: TRBJ1-5; cdr3_aa: CASSRATRNQPQHF; cdr3_nt: TGTGCCAGTAGTCGAGCGACGCGTAATCAGCCCCAGCATTTT
v_call: TRBV27; clone_size: .; d_call: .; j_call: TRBJ2-6; cdr3_aa: CASSLSGGSGANVLTF; cdr3_nt: TGTGCCAGCAGTTTATCAGGGGGTTCTGGGGCCAACGTCCTGACTTTC
v_call: TRBV20-1; clone_size: .; d_call: TRBD1; j_call: TRBJ2-1; cdr3_aa: CRWDRAPQDYNEQFF; cdr3_nt: TGCAGGTGGGACAGAGCGCCCCAGGACTACAATGAGCAGTTCTTC
v_call: TRBV6-1; clone_size: .; d_call: .; j_call: TRBJ1-2; cdr3_aa: CASSSQGGWDGYTF; cdr3_nt: TGTGCCAGCAGCTCACAGGGTGGGTGGGATGGCTACACCTTC
v_call: TRBV4-1; clone_size: .; d_call: .; j_call: TRBJ1-1; cdr3_aa: CASSQDRAGEAFF; cdr3_nt: TGCGCCAGCAGCCAAGATAGGGCGGGGGAAGCTTTCTTT
v_call: TRBV20-1; clone_size: few; d_call: TRBD2; j_call: TRBJ2-5; cdr3_aa: CSATRTSGRYQETQYF; cdr3_nt: TGCAGTGCTACCCGGACTAGCGGGAGGTACCAAGAGACCCAGTACTTC
v_call: TRBV27; clone_size: .; d_call: TRBD1; j_call: TRBJ1-5; cdr3_aa: CASRSGRGRGPQHF; cdr3_nt: TGTGCCAGCAGATCGGGCAGGGGGCGAGGGCCCCAGCATTTT
v_call: TRBV4-1; clone_size: .; d_call: .; j_call: TRBJ1-3; cdr3_aa: CASSFRETLRNTIYF; cdr3_nt: TGCGCCAGCAGCTTCCGGGAGACACTCCGAAACACCATATATTTT
v_call: TRBV6-2/TRBV6-3; clone_size: .; d_call: .; j_call: TRBJ1-1; cdr3_aa: CASRGGVVTEAFF; cdr3_nt: TGTGCCAGCAGAGGCGGCGTGGTCACCGAAGCTTTCTTT
v_call: TRBV2; clone_size: .; d_call: .; j_call: TRBJ1-5; cdr3_aa: CASSEARGTGSNQPQHF; cdr3_nt: TGTGCCAGCAGTGAAGCGAGGGGGACGGGGAGCAATCAGCCCCAGCATTTT
v_call: TRBV10-3; clone_size: .; d_call: .; j_call: TRBJ1-1; cdr3_aa: CASRGERYTEAFF; cdr3_nt: TGTGCCTCGAGAGGGGAGAGATACACTGAAGCTTTCTTT
v_call: TRBV4-1; clone_size: .; d_call: TRBD1; j_call: TRBJ1-5; cdr3_aa: CASSQEGQRSQPQHF; cdr3_nt: TGCGCCAGCAGCCAAGAGGGACAGAGGTCTCAGCCCCAGCATTTT
v_call: TRBV5-4; clone_size: .; d_call: .; j_call: TRBJ1-2; cdr3_aa: CASSSGSVLPQRVGYTF; cdr3_nt: TGTGCCAGCAGCTCAGGAAGCGTCTTACCCCAGAGAGTTGGCTACACCTTC
v_call: TRBV4-3; clone_size: .; d_call: .; j_call: TRBJ2-5; cdr3_aa: CASSQSRWETQYF; cdr3_nt: TGCGCCAGCAGCCAGTCTAGGTGGGAGACCCAGTACTTC
v_call: TRBV30; clone_size: few; d_call: .; j_call: TRBJ1-4; cdr3_aa: CAWSEGVGEKLFF; cdr3_nt: TGTGCCTGGAGTGAAGGTGTTGGTGAAAAACTGTTTTTT
v_call: TRBV27; clone_size: .; d_call: .; j_call: TRBJ2-1; cdr3_aa: CASSPGLPLRGNEQFF; cdr3_nt: TGTGCCAGCAGTCCGGGACTTCCCTTGAGGGGCAATGAGCAGTTCTTC
v_call: TRBV20-1; clone_size: .; d_call: .; j_call: TRBJ2-3; cdr3_aa: CSASSPGTPPGDTQYF; cdr3_nt: TGCAGTGCTTCCTCACCCGGGACCCCCCCGGGAGATACGCAGTATTTT
v_call: TRBV4-1; clone_size: few; d_call: .; j_call: TRBJ1-5; cdr3_aa: CASSQIGTPLQPQHF; cdr3_nt: TGCGCCAGCAGCCAAATCGGGACACCTCTCCAGCCCCAGCATTTT
v_call: TRBV19; clone_size: .; d_call: .; j_call: TRBJ1-2; cdr3_aa: CASSILQGNYGYTF; cdr3_nt: TGTGCCAGTAGTATCCTACAGGGTAACTATGGCTACACCTTC
v_call: TRBV5-1; clone_size: .; d_call: .; j_call: TRBJ2-1; cdr3_aa: CASSSNYNEQFF; cdr3_nt: TGCGCCAGCAGCTCGAATTACAATGAGCAGTTCTTC
v_call: TRBV20-1; clone_size: .; d_call: TRBD1; j_call: TRBJ1-1; cdr3_aa: CSARDGQGDEAFF; cdr3_nt: TGCAGTGCTAGAGATGGACAGGGAGATGAAGCTTTCTTT
v_call: TRBV2; clone_size: few; d_call: TRBD2; j_call: TRBJ2-3; cdr3_aa: CASSLGLAGITDTQYF; cdr3_nt: TGTGCCAGCAGTTTAGGACTAGCGGGAATCACAGATACGCAGTATTTT
v_call: TRBV24-1; clone_size: .; d_call: .; j_call: TRBJ1-5; cdr3_aa: CATSDYAGSQHF; cdr3_nt: TGTGCCACCAGTGATTACGCCGGATCCCAGCATTTT
v_call: TRBV5-8; clone_size: few; d_call: .; j_call: TRBJ2-5; cdr3_aa: CASSLGPAEETQYF; cdr3_nt: TGTGCCAGCAGCTTAGGACCCGCCGAAGAGACCCAGTACTTC
v_call: TRBV12-3/TRBV12-4; clone_size: .; d_call: .; j_call: TRBJ2-7; cdr3_aa: CASSLGVGYEQYF; cdr3_nt: TGTGCCAGCAGTTTAGGGGTAGGATACGAGCAGTACTTC
v_call: TRBV27; clone_size: .; d_call: .; j_call: TRBJ2-7; cdr3_aa: CASSNQPFFSKRDF; cdr3_nt: TGTGCCAGCAGTAACCAGCCCTTCTTCTCTAAAAGGGACTTC
v_call: TRBV20-1; clone_size: .; d_call: .; j_call: TRBJ1-2; cdr3_aa: CSALLWPAGHYGYTF; cdr3_nt: TGCAGTGCTCTGTTATGGCCCGCCGGCCACTATGGCTACACCTTC
v_call: TRBV24-1; clone_size: .; d_call: .; j_call: TRBJ2-1; cdr3_aa: CATSTSGQDNNEQFF; cdr3_nt: .
v_call: TRBV5-1; clone_size: medium-sized; d_call: TRBD1; j_call: TRBJ1-2; cdr3_aa: CASSLEGQGAGGYTF; cdr3_nt: TGCGCCAGCAGCTTGGAGGGACAGGGGGCGGGAGGCTACACCTTC
v_call: TRBV7-9; clone_size: few; d_call: .; j_call: TRBJ2-7; cdr3_aa: CASSTLVADYEQYF; cdr3_nt: TGTGCCAGCAGCACGCTGGTAGCTGACTACGAGCAGTACTTC
v_call: TRBV7-3; clone_size: .; d_call: .; j_call: TRBJ1-1; cdr3_aa: CASSLTRETEAFF; cdr3_nt: TGTGCCAGCAGCTTAACGAGGGAGACTGAAGCTTTCTTT
v_call: TRBV15; clone_size: .; d_call: TRBD1; j_call: TRBJ2-5; cdr3_aa: CATSRDDRAETQYF; cdr3_nt: TGTGCCACCAGCAGAGATGACAGGGCAGAGACCCAGTACTTC
v_call: TRBV2; clone_size: few; d_call: .; j_call: TRBJ1-6; cdr3_aa: CASIEGREGSPLHF; cdr3_nt: TGTGCCAGCATTGAGGGGCGGGAGGGATCACCCCTCCACTTT
v_call: TRBV2; clone_size: .; d_call: .; j_call: TRBJ2-5; cdr3_aa: CASSGGLGETQYF; cdr3_nt: TGTGCCAGCTCTGGCGGTCTGGGGGAGACCCAGTACTTC
v_call: TRBV20-1; clone_size: .; d_call: .; j_call: TRBJ2-7; cdr3_aa: CSATPGLLSSYEQYF; cdr3_nt: TGCAGTGCCACCCCGGGACTTTTGAGCTCCTACGAGCAGTACTTC
v_call: TRBV7-9; clone_size: .; d_call: .; j_call: TRBJ1-2; cdr3_aa: CASSLGGQGLRAGYTF; cdr3_nt: TGTGCCAGCAGCTTGGGGGGTCAGGGACTCCGCGCGGGCTACACCTTC
v_call: TRBV6-5; clone_size: few; d_call: .; j_call: TRBJ1-5; cdr3_aa: CASSLRKGQPQHF; cdr3_nt: TGTGCCAGCAGTTTGCGGAAAGGGCAGCCCCAGCATTTT
v_call: TRBV21-1; clone_size: .; d_call: .; j_call: TRBJ1-1; cdr3_aa: CANSTRYRLAGITEAFF; cdr3_nt: TGTGCCAACAGCACACGATACAGGCTTGCGGGGATCACTGAAGCTTTCTTT
v_call: TRBV6-2/TRBV6-3; clone_size: once; d_call: .; j_call: TRBJ1-2; cdr3_aa: CASSFQQGGSGYTF; cdr3_nt: TGTGCCAGCAGTTTTCAACAAGGCGGCTCTGGCTACACCTTC
v_call: TRBV6-1; clone_size: .; d_call: TRBD1; j_call: TRBJ2-7; cdr3_aa: CASSSGQGGFYEQYF; cdr3_nt: TGTGCCAGCAGCTCGGGACAGGGGGGTTTCTACGAGCAGTACTTC
v_call: TRBV19; clone_size: .; d_call: .; j_call: TRBJ2-7; cdr3_aa: CASSTDGTYEQYF; cdr3_nt: TGTGCCAGTAGTACTGACGGGACCTACGAGCAGTACTTC
v_call: TRBV15; clone_size: .; d_call: .; j_call: TRBJ1-6; cdr3_aa: CATSDNSPLHF; cdr3_nt: TGTGCCACCAGCGACAATTCACCCCTCCACTTT
v_call: TRBV7-6; clone_size: .; d_call: TRBD2; j_call: TRBJ2-1; cdr3_aa: CTSSGGSSYNEQFF; cdr3_nt: TGTACCAGCAGCGGGGGCAGCTCCTACAATGAGCAGTTCTTC
v_call: TRBV10-3; clone_size: few; d_call: .; j_call: TRBJ1-1; cdr3_aa: CASHQGDTEAFF; cdr3_nt: TGTGCCAGCCACCAGGGCGACACTGAAGCTTTCTTT
v_call: TRBV2; clone_size: .; d_call: TRBD2; j_call: TRBJ2-3; cdr3_aa: CASRPTSGGVDTQYF; cdr3_nt: TGTGCCAGCAGGCCGACTAGCGGAGGGGTAGATACGCAGTATTTT
v_call: TRBV7-8; clone_size: .; d_call: .; j_call: TRBJ2-1; cdr3_aa: CASSLRGTNNEQFF; cdr3_nt: TGTGCCAGCAGCTTGAGGGGGACTAACAATGAGCAGTTCTTC
v_call: TRBV4-2; clone_size: few; d_call: .; j_call: TRBJ2-5; cdr3_aa: CASSQGVALGETQYF; cdr3_nt: TGTGCCAGCAGCCAGGGGGTAGCCCTTGGAGAGACCCAGTACTTC
v_call: TRBV7-3; clone_size: .; d_call: .; j_call: TRBJ2-6; cdr3_aa: CASSPLLSGANVLTF; cdr3_nt: TGTGCCAGCAGTCCACTACTCTCTGGGGCCAACGTCCTGACTTTC
v_call: TRBV6-5; clone_size: .; d_call: TRBD2; j_call: TRBJ2-7; cdr3_aa: CASSYSKGFGLAAAYEQYF; cdr3_nt: TGTGCCAGCAGTTACTCGAAAGGGTTCGGACTAGCGGCCGCCTACGAGCAGTACTTC
v_call: TRBV28; clone_size: .; d_call: .; j_call: TRBJ1-2; cdr3_aa: CASSSSKRGYTF; cdr3_nt: TGTGCCAGCAGTTCTAGTAAACGTGGCTACACCTTC
v_call: TRBV7-7; clone_size: once; d_call: .; j_call: TRBJ2-5; cdr3_aa: CASSPDRRETQYF; cdr3_nt: TGTGCTAGCAGCCCGGACAGACGGGAGACCCAGTACTTC
v_call: TRBV11-2; clone_size: few; d_call: .; j_call: TRBJ2-5; cdr3_aa: CASSFDSLGTQYF; cdr3_nt: TGTGCCAGCAGCTTCGACAGTTTAGGGACCCAGTACTTC
v_call: TRBV12-3/TRBV12-4; clone_size: few; d_call: .; j_call: TRBJ2-7; cdr3_aa: CASSLGGSYEQYF; cdr3_nt: TGTGCCAGCAGTTTGGGGGGAAGCTACGAGCAGTACTTC